A single sample is the source of the 21 T cell receptor beta chains below, sequenced in a study of post-analysis software for immune sequencing data. Findings of the study overall: In patients, about 5 TRBV segments were more frequent than in controls, with TRBV5-6, TRBV5-1 and TRBV20-1 among them.

Unique molecular identifiers had been added to the TCR beta cDNA libraries. MiXCR, run by TCRdb on the PCR reads, gives a single entry per CDR3 protein. The sample has some 700,000 distinct CDR3 sequences, 59% seen once; the top ten hold over 9%. Their antigens are not known. The sample comprised blood. These TCRs come from a girl aged 2 to 10 with multiple sclerosis.

This clonotype was found a few times. V usage is TRBV28 and J usage is TRBJ2-3, with D uncertain. The CDR3 covers 13 residues. Germline V lookup: CDR1 MDHEN, CDR2 SYDVKM. Deletions cut 2 bases from V and 6 bases from J, with 9 bases between. The CDR3 nucleotides are TGTGCCAGCAGTTTACCCCCTCTGGATACGCAGTATTTT. As protein: CASSLPPLDTQYF.

Only one count was recorded for this clonotype. The chain carries TRBV2 and TRBJ1-2, with 10 bases aligning to TRBD1. V shed 6 bases, J shed 8 bases, and the junction held 9 bases outside the gene matches. The CDR3 length is 14 residues. CDR1 SNHLY and CDR2 FYNNEI come from the germline V gene. The CDR3 here is CASSPTGGAQGYTF. The CDR3 DNA is TGTGCCAGCAGCCCGACAGGGGGCGCGCAGGGCTACACCTTC.

The genes are TRBV6-6 and TRBJ2-1; D gene unclear. CDR1 and CDR2 from the germline V gene are MNHNY and SVGAGI (reference sequence). The CDR3 is 16 amino acids. Trimming took off 0 bases at V and 3 bases at J, with 12 bases between the two ends. CDR3 in amino acids: CASSYSTRLGYNEQFF. The CDR3 DNA reads TGTGCCAGCAGTTACTCGACACGCTTGGGCTACAATGAGCAGTTCTTC.

The V gene is TRBV7-4, the J gene TRBJ2-5; D not certain. The CDR3 runs 15 residues. V was clipped by 0 bases and J by 11 bases, with 19 bases between them. Germline CDR1 SGHVT, CDR2 SQSDAQ. CDR3 region: CASSLASVRFHEQYF. DNA of the CDR3: TGTGCCAGCAGCTTAGCGTCAGTACGGTTTCATGAGCAGTACTTC.

The rearrangement joins TRBV4-3 to TRBJ1-4; TRBD1 matches 7 bases. V shed 1 base, J shed 0 bases, and the junction held 8 bases outside the gene matches. Germline assignment: CDR1 LGHNA and CDR2 YSLEER. The CDR3 extends over 18 amino acids. CDR3 loop: CASSQVLFGTATNEKLFF. CDR3 DNA: TGCGCCAGCAGCCAAGTTTTGTTCGGGACAGCAACTAATGAAAAACTGTTTTTT.

V is TRBV20-1 and J is TRBJ2-7; 7 bases match TRBD1. The germline V gene has CDR1 DFQATT and CDR2 SNEGSKA (reference sequence). This CDR3 has 12 amino acids. Germline trimming cut 0 bases from V and 9 bases from J; bases unmatched to any gene: 5. CDR3 sequence reads: CSARDVRDRQYF. The CDR3 DNA reads as TGCAGTGCTAGAGATGTAAGGGACAGGCAGTACTTC.

This chain joins TRBV2 and TRBJ2-1; 9 nucleotides agree with TRBD1. The CDR3 totals 16 residues. CDR1 and CDR2 (germline): SNHLY, FYNNEI. V was pared by 1 base and J by 5 bases, with 6 bases of the junction left unmatched. This CDR3 reads CASSEGGTGLNNEQFF. In nucleotides, the CDR3 is TGTGCCAGCAGTGAAGGCGGGACAGGGCTTAACAATGAGCAGTTCTTC.

The gene calls are TRBV7-8 and TRBJ1-6; no clear D. The CDR3 spans 16 residues. V lost 3 bases and J lost 6, with 15 bases in between. The germline V gene has CDR1 SGHVS and CDR2 FQNEAQ. CDR3 sequence: CASSFPSGRSNSPLHF. Here the CDR3 DNA reads TGTGCCAGCAGCTTCCCGAGTGGTCGGAGTAATTCACCCCTCCACTTT.

This clonotype was observed a single time. The chain uses TRBV7-2 and TRBJ2-3; 8 nucleotides align to TRBD2. The trim removed 3 bases at V and 0 bases at J, leaving 8 bases unmatched. Germline V gene lookup returns CDR1 SGHTA and CDR2 FQGNSA. The CDR3 covers 17 residues. Here the CDR3 reads CASSLGAGGPSTDTQYF. CDR3 nucleotides: TGTGCCAGCAGCTTGGGGGCGGGGGGTCCAAGCACAGATACGCAGTATTTT. The variable domain in full, completed from reference TRBV7-2 and TRBJ2-3, reads GAGVSQSPSNKVTEKGKDVELRCDPISGHTALYWYRQSLGQGLEFLIYFQGNSAPDKSGLPSDRFSAERTGGSVSTLTIQRTQQEDSAVYLCASSLGAGGPSTDTQYFGPGTRLTVL.

This clonotype was detected only a few times. The chain links TRBV5-1 to TRBJ2-5; D gene uncertain. In germline, CDR1 is SGHRS, CDR2 YFSETQ. The ends were cut back, 0 bases at V and 5 bases at J, with 8 bases in the middle. The CDR3 has 13 amino acids. CDR3 in DNA: TGCGCCAGCAGCTTGGCTGGGTCGGAGACCCAGTACTTC. Translation gives CASSLAGSETQYF.

The chain joins TRBV11-2 to TRBJ2-7; D perhaps matches TRBD2 (7 bases). The end of the DNA fits TRBJ2-5 better, so the J call may be wrong. Per germline, CDR1 SGHAT and CDR2 FQNNGV. There are 14 residues in the CDR3. The CDR3 here is CASSSRGGQETQYF. The CDR3 coding sequence is TGTGCCAGCAGCTCTAGGGGGGGCCAAGAGACCCAGTACTTC.

V gene TRBV6-5 combines with J gene TRBJ2-1, with 12 bases matching TRBD2. The CDR3 sequence is 15 residues long. Germline V lookup: CDR1 MNHEY, CDR2 SVGAGI. The V and J ends lost 6 bases and 7 bases, in that order; junction bases with no gene match: 7. In DNA, the CDR3 is TGTGCCAGCAGCACGACTAGCGGGAGTACGAATGAGCAGTTCTTC. It is translated as CASSTTSGSTNEQFF.

The V gene is TRBV7-9, the J gene TRBJ2-1; weak D call: TRBD1 (6 bases). Judging by the DNA end, TRBJ2-7 fits better; the J call may be wrong. Germline V lookup: CDR1 SEHNR, CDR2 FQNEAQ (reference sequence). The CDR3 is made up of 12 amino acids. The chain's CDR3 is CASSRDIWEQYF. CDR3 coding DNA: TGTGCCAGCAGCCGGGACATTTGGGAGCAGTACTTC.

The chain is built from TRBV12-3 or TRBV12-4 and TRBJ2-5; 8 bases map to TRBD2. CDR3 length: 15 amino acids. With V trimmed by 3 bases and J by 4 bases, 7 bases remained unmatched. The CDR3 DNA reads as TGTGCCAGCAGTTTTTTCCTCGGGGGGGGAGAGACCCAGTACTTC. Its translation is CASSFFLGGGETQYF.

The chain joins TRBV11-2 to TRBJ1-6; TRBD1 aligns across 7 bases. V lost 2 bases, J lost 8 bases, and 6 bases stayed unmatched. Germline lookup yields CDR1 SGHAT and CDR2 FQNNGV. CDR3 size: 15 residues. The CDR3 DNA follows: TGTGCCAGCAGCTTAAGGACAGGTGTGGATTCACCCCTCCACTTT. Translated, it gives CASSLRTGVDSPLHF.

A few counts support this clonotype. The chain uses TRBV6-6 and TRBJ1-1; TRBD1 is a possible D gene (6 bases). Looked up from germline, CDR1 is MNHNY and CDR2 is SVGAGI (reference sequence). Trimming pared 7 bases from V and 5 bases from J, leaving 23 bases between. The CDR3 spans 16 residues. In DNA form, the CDR3 reads TGTGCCAGCATCACCCGGTGGGGGGGGCGCGAAACTGAAGCTTTCTTT. This translates into CASITRWGGRETEAFF.

J is TRBJ2-2 and V is TRBV12-3 or TRBV12-4, with D hard to call. CDR3 size: 12 residues. Trimming took off 3 bases at V and 7 bases at J, with 6 bases between the two ends. This CDR3 is CASSLIFGELFF. CDR3 in DNA: TGTGCCAGCAGTTTGATCTTCGGGGAGCTGTTTTTT.

The chain couples TRBV6-2 or TRBV6-3 to TRBJ2-3; D perhaps matches TRBD2 (5 bases). Germline loops: CDR1 MNHEY, CDR2 SVGEGT. The CDR3 length is 15 residues. V lost 2 bases to trimming and J lost 2 bases, with 11 bases between them. The CDR3 region has the DNA TGTGCCAGCAGTTACAGGCTAGCAGACACAGATACGCAGTATTTT. Its translation is CASSYRLADTDTQYF.

V gene TRBV7-3 combines with J gene TRBJ2-3; D is ambiguous. CDR1 and CDR2 from the germline V gene are SGHTA and FQGTGA. The V and J ends lost 3 bases and 3 bases respectively, with 13 bases between them. The CDR3 has 15 residues. The CDR3 spells CASSFGGKGTDTQYF. For the CDR3, the DNA is TGTGCCAGCAGCTTCGGTGGAAAAGGGACAGATACGCAGTATTTT. Full variable domain (outside the CDR3, taken from reference TRBV7-3 and TRBJ2-3): GAGVSQTPSNKVTEKGKYVELRCDPISGHTALYWYRQSLGQGPEFLIYFQGTGAADDSGLPNDRFFAVRPEGSVSTLKIQRTERGDSAVYLCASSFGGKGTDTQYFGPGTRLTVL.

The gene calls are TRBV4-1 and TRBJ2-1; D may be TRBD1 or TRBD2 (5 bases each). The CDR3 is 16 amino acids. V lost 1 base, J lost 6 bases, and 16 bases lay in between. The germline V gene has CDR1 MGHRA and CDR2 YSYEKL. The CDR3 bases are TGCGCCAGCAGCCAAGGTAGTGGTAGTGGGGGCAATGAGCAGTTCTTC. Translation gives CASSQGSGSGGNEQFF.

V usage is TRBV7-9 and J usage is TRBJ1-1; D uncertain. The length of the CDR3 is 17 residues. V was trimmed by 1 base and J by 0 bases, leaving 15 bases between them. Germline V gives CDR1 SEHNR, CDR2 FQNEAQ (reference sequence). CDR3: CASSLVGWKPLNTEAFF. The CDR3 DNA reads as TGTGCCAGCAGCTTAGTAGGGTGGAAACCACTGAACACTGAAGCTTTCTTT.